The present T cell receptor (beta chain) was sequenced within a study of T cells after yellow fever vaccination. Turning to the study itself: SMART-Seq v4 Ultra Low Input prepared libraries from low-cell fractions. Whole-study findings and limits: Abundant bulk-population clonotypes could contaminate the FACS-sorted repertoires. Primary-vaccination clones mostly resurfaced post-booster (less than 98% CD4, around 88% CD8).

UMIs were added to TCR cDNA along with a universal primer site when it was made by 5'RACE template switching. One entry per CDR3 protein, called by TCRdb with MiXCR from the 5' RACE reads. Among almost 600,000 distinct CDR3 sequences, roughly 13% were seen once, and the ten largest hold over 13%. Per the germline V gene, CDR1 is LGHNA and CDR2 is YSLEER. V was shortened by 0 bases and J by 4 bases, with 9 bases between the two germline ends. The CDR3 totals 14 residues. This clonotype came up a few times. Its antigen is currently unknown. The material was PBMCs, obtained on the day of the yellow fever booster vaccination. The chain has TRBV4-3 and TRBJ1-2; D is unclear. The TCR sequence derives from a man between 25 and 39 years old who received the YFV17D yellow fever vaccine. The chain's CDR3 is CASSQDGSGYGYTF. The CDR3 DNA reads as TGCGCCAGCAGCCAAGACGGCAGTGGCTATGGCTACACCTTC.